This is a list of T cell receptor beta chains from one sample in a study of blood T cells in healthy people across ages. TCRdb itself ran the 5' RACE reads through MiXCR, one entry per CDR3 protein. The data contain over a million distinct CDR3 sequences, less than 45% of them singletons. Sequencing was performed on blood. Every receptor here comes from a woman under 30 in good health. Both conserved end residues are part of each CDR3. D genes are given only for firm matches. Clone size is shown for a subset of rows, as once, few, many or a class of expanded clone.

D gene: NA; J gene: TRBJ2-3; clone size: NA; V gene: TRBV4-3; CDR3 protein: CASSQGGATRTQYF; CDR3 DNA: TGCGCCAGCAGCCAAGGCGGGGCCACCCGTACGCAGTATTTT
D gene: TRBD1; J gene: TRBJ1-5; clone size: many; V gene: TRBV12-3/TRBV12-4; CDR3 protein: CASSPRGLVNQPQHF; CDR3 DNA: TGTGCCAGCAGCCCAAGGGGGCTTGTCAATCAGCCCCAGCATTTT
D gene: NA; J gene: TRBJ1-6; clone size: NA; V gene: TRBV2; CDR3 protein: CASRYRVSPLHF; CDR3 DNA: TGTGCCAGCAGATACAGGGTTTCACCCCTCCACTTT
D gene: NA; J gene: TRBJ2-7; clone size: few; V gene: TRBV5-1; CDR3 protein: CASSSDLEGEQYF; CDR3 DNA: TGCGCCAGCAGCTCCGACCTGGAAGGCGAGCAGTACTTC
D gene: TRBD2; J gene: TRBJ2-7; clone size: NA; V gene: TRBV7-9; CDR3 protein: CASSQTGTSVYEQYF; CDR3 DNA: TGTGCCAGCAGCCAAACCGGGACTAGCGTTTACGAGCAGTACTTC
D gene: NA; J gene: TRBJ1-2; clone size: NA; V gene: TRBV6-2/TRBV6-3; CDR3 protein: CASGGRPVYGYTF; CDR3 DNA: TGTGCCAGCGGAGGCAGGCCGGTCTATGGCTACACCTTC
D gene: NA; J gene: TRBJ2-3; clone size: many; V gene: TRBV12-3/TRBV12-4; CDR3 protein: CASSPETDTQYF; CDR3 DNA: TGTGCCAGCAGTCCGGAGACAGATACGCAGTATTTT
D gene: NA; J gene: TRBJ2-7; clone size: NA; V gene: TRBV20-1; CDR3 protein: CSAIRDGFSCEQYF; CDR3 DNA: TGCAGTGCTATCCGGGACGGCTTTTCCTGCGAGCAGTACTTC
D gene: TRBD1; J gene: TRBJ1-1; clone size: NA; V gene: TRBV7-9; CDR3 protein: CASRYRGGNTEAFF; CDR3 DNA: TGTGCCAGCAGGTACAGGGGTGGTAACACTGAAGCTTTCTTT
D gene: NA; J gene: TRBJ2-7; clone size: NA; V gene: TRBV10-3; CDR3 protein: CAISDEEGNYEQYF; CDR3 DNA: TGTGCCATCAGTGATGAGGAGGGGAACTACGAGCAGTACTTC
D gene: TRBD1; J gene: TRBJ1-1; clone size: NA; V gene: TRBV28; CDR3 protein: CASNTHTGGLWTEAFF; CDR3 DNA: TGTGCCAGCAACACACACACAGGGGGCTTATGGACTGAAGCTTTCTTT
D gene: NA; J gene: TRBJ1-5; clone size: NA; V gene: TRBV28; CDR3 protein: CASRNGDRVQQPQHF; CDR3 DNA: TGTGCCAGCAGGAACGGGGACCGAGTTCAACAGCCCCAGCATTTT
D gene: TRBD1; J gene: TRBJ1-1; clone size: NA; V gene: TRBV7-9; CDR3 protein: CASSFPQGATNTEAFF; CDR3 DNA: TGTGCCAGCAGCTTCCCCCAGGGGGCAACGAACACTGAAGCTTTCTTT
D gene: NA; J gene: TRBJ2-5; clone size: NA; V gene: TRBV27; CDR3 protein: CASSLRLGFPNGEQYF; CDR3 DNA: TGTGCCAGCAGCCTCCGACTAGGTTTCCCCAATGGTGAGCAGTACTTC
D gene: NA; J gene: TRBJ2-1; clone size: few; V gene: TRBV3-1; CDR3 protein: CASSQEPTNEQFF; CDR3 DNA: TGTGCCAGCAGCCAAGAACCGACGAATGAGCAGTTCTTC
D gene: NA; J gene: TRBJ1-1; clone size: NA; V gene: TRBV12-3/TRBV12-4; CDR3 protein: CASSFPGSTEAFF; CDR3 DNA: TGTGCCAGCAGTTTTCCAGGGTCCACTGAAGCTTTCTTT
D gene: NA; J gene: TRBJ2-2; clone size: NA; V gene: TRBV12-3/TRBV12-4; CDR3 protein: CASSSFTGELFF; CDR3 DNA: TGTGCCAGCAGTTCCTTCACCGGGGAGCTGTTTTTT
D gene: TRBD1; J gene: TRBJ1-5; clone size: NA; V gene: TRBV20-1; CDR3 protein: CSARDPGQGLYQPQHF; CDR3 DNA: TGCAGTGCTAGAGACCCGGGACAGGGTTTGTATCAGCCCCAGCATTTT
D gene: NA; J gene: TRBJ2-1; clone size: NA; V gene: TRBV29-1; CDR3 protein: CSSEGDPNEQFF; CDR3 DNA: TGCAGCAGTGAGGGAGACCCGAATGAGCAGTTCTTC
D gene: TRBD1; J gene: TRBJ1-1; clone size: NA; V gene: TRBV29-1; CDR3 protein: CSAPRQGFAEAFF; CDR3 DNA: TGCAGCGCCCCGAGACAGGGGTTCGCTGAAGCTTTCTTT
D gene: TRBD1; J gene: TRBJ2-7; clone size: NA; V gene: TRBV4-1; CDR3 protein: CASSQRTGIYEQYF; CDR3 DNA: TGCGCCAGCAGCCAACGGACAGGGATTTACGAGCAGTACTTC
D gene: TRBD2; J gene: TRBJ2-3; clone size: NA; V gene: TRBV4-3; CDR3 protein: CASSRSQERGHEDTQYF; CDR3 DNA: TGCGCCAGCAGCCGCTCACAGGAGCGGGGGCACGAAGATACGCAGTATTTT
D gene: NA; J gene: TRBJ2-1; clone size: few; V gene: TRBV7-9; CDR3 protein: CASSKDGGSYNEQFF; CDR3 DNA: TGTGCCAGCAGCAAGGACGGGGGTTCCTACAATGAGCAGTTCTTC
D gene: NA; J gene: TRBJ1-1; clone size: NA; V gene: TRBV7-9; CDR3 protein: CASSFAEFTEAFF; CDR3 DNA: TGTGCCAGCAGCTTTGCCGAATTCACTGAAGCTTTCTTT
D gene: NA; J gene: TRBJ2-5; clone size: once; V gene: TRBV2; CDR3 protein: CASRARLEGFLETQYF; CDR3 DNA: TGTGCCAGCAGGGCTCGACTAGAGGGGTTCTTGGAGACCCAGTACTTC
D gene: NA; J gene: TRBJ2-1; clone size: NA; V gene: TRBV7-9; CDR3 protein: CASSLGRERQFF; CDR3 DNA: TGTGCCAGCAGCTTAGGTCGGGAGAGGCAGTTCTTC
D gene: NA; J gene: TRBJ2-3; clone size: few; V gene: TRBV6-1; CDR3 protein: CATKLAGSTDTQYF; CDR3 DNA: TGTGCCACCAAACTAGCAGGCAGCACAGATACGCAGTATTTT
D gene: NA; J gene: TRBJ1-1; clone size: few; V gene: TRBV25-1; CDR3 protein: CASSELGGWGMNTEAFF; CDR3 DNA: TGTGCCAGCAGTGAATTGGGGGGGTGGGGAATGAACACTGAAGCTTTCTTT
D gene: NA; J gene: TRBJ1-4; clone size: NA; V gene: TRBV11-2; CDR3 protein: CASSPGHMTGKLFF; CDR3 DNA: TGTGCCAGCAGCCCAGGGCATATGACTGGAAAACTGTTTTTT
D gene: TRBD1; J gene: TRBJ1-5; clone size: NA; V gene: TRBV6-6; CDR3 protein: CASSYDRVIQPQHF; CDR3 DNA: TGTGCCAGCAGTTATGACAGGGTTATTCAGCCCCAGCATTTT
D gene: NA; J gene: TRBJ2-7; clone size: few; V gene: TRBV4-3; CDR3 protein: CASSQDVGLSQYF; CDR3 DNA: TGCGCCAGCAGCCAAGATGTAGGCTTGTCCCAGTACTTC
D gene: NA; J gene: TRBJ2-1; clone size: few; V gene: TRBV29-1; CDR3 protein: CSVGRGSYNEQFF; CDR3 DNA: TGCAGCGTCGGCAGGGGCTCCTACAATGAGCAGTTCTTC
D gene: NA; J gene: TRBJ1-5; clone size: NA; V gene: TRBV20-1; CDR3 protein: CSARPGSSNQPQHF; CDR3 DNA: TGCAGTGCTAGACCGGGGTCTAGCAATCAGCCCCAGCATTTT
D gene: NA; J gene: TRBJ1-2; clone size: NA; V gene: TRBV10-3; CDR3 protein: CAIRSTASNYGYTF; CDR3 DNA: TGTGCCATCAGGTCGACAGCTTCTAACTATGGCTACACCTTC
D gene: NA; J gene: TRBJ1-1; clone size: NA; V gene: TRBV9; CDR3 protein: CASGAGNVNTEAFF; CDR3 DNA: TGTGCCAGCGGCGCAGGGAACGTGAACACTGAAGCTTTCTTT
D gene: TRBD1; J gene: TRBJ2-2; clone size: few; V gene: TRBV7-3; CDR3 protein: CASSLGQLTGELFF; CDR3 DNA: TGTGCCAGCAGCTTGGGACAGCTCACCGGGGAGCTGTTTTTT
D gene: TRBD1; J gene: TRBJ1-5; clone size: few; V gene: TRBV20-1; CDR3 protein: CSASKNQGAQHF; CDR3 DNA: TGCAGTGCTAGTAAAAACCAGGGGGCCCAGCATTTT
D gene: NA; J gene: TRBJ1-1; clone size: few; V gene: TRBV5-5; CDR3 protein: CASSFRQFQNTEAFF; CDR3 DNA: TGTGCCAGCAGCTTCCGACAGTTTCAGAACACTGAAGCTTTCTTT
D gene: NA; J gene: TRBJ2-7; clone size: NA; V gene: TRBV11-2; CDR3 protein: CASSPAEPIYEQYF; CDR3 DNA: TGTGCCAGCAGCCCCGCCGAACCCATCTACGAGCAGTACTTC
D gene: TRBD1; J gene: TRBJ2-3; clone size: NA; V gene: TRBV7-9; CDR3 protein: CAGSLSGTAKDTQYF; CDR3 DNA: TGTGCCGGCAGCCTTTCCGGGACAGCGAAAGATACGCAGTATTTT
D gene: NA; J gene: TRBJ2-5; clone size: few; V gene: TRBV3-1; CDR3 protein: CASSQFLGSQETQYF; CDR3 DNA: TGTGCCAGCAGCCAATTTTTGGGCTCACAAGAGACCCAGTACTTC
D gene: NA; J gene: TRBJ1-2; clone size: few; V gene: TRBV20-1; CDR3 protein: CSAPARHYNYGYTF; CDR3 DNA: TGCAGTGCCCCGGCGAGGCATTATAACTATGGCTACACCTTC
D gene: NA; J gene: TRBJ2-7; clone size: NA; V gene: TRBV29-1; CDR3 protein: CSAFGRADSYNEQYF; CDR3 DNA: TGCAGCGCCTTCGGACGGGCAGACTCCTACAATGAGCAGTACTTC
D gene: NA; J gene: TRBJ2-7; clone size: few; V gene: TRBV27; CDR3 protein: CASSFRGHPTYEQYF; CDR3 DNA: TGTGCCAGCAGCTTTAGGGGACACCCAACCTACGAGCAGTACTTC
D gene: NA; J gene: TRBJ2-3; clone size: NA; V gene: TRBV7-2; CDR3 protein: CASSLNRLSDTQYF; CDR3 DNA: TGTGCCAGCAGCTTAAATAGGTTATCAGATACGCAGTATTTT
D gene: NA; J gene: TRBJ2-1; clone size: NA; V gene: TRBV27; CDR3 protein: CASSSRGTNYNEQFF; CDR3 DNA: TGTGCCAGCAGTTCGAGGGGGACTAACTACAATGAGCAGTTCTTC
D gene: NA; J gene: TRBJ2-2; clone size: NA; V gene: TRBV6-5; CDR3 protein: CASTLGPIGGELFF; CDR3 DNA: TGTGCCAGCACCTTGGGGCCGATCGGGGGGGAGCTGTTTTTT
D gene: NA; J gene: TRBJ2-7; clone size: few; V gene: TRBV12-3/TRBV12-4; CDR3 protein: CASSLDFNYEQYF; CDR3 DNA: TGTGCCAGCAGTTTAGACTTTAACTACGAGCAGTACTTC